Reported below is one T cell receptor beta chain. Positively selected for CCR7, the CD45RO-negative cells used as naive CD8 cells excluded terminally differentiated effector memory CD45RA+ cells. This sample was included in a study of shared clonotypes between healthy human individuals. The CDR3 consists of 19 residues. Libraries were prepared by immunoSEQ multiplex PCR; TCRdb keeps only in-frame clonotypes and omits some of them. Here the sample spans approximately 720,000 clones, about 90% being singletons. This rearrangement joins TRBV21-1 to TRBJ2-7; the listed D gene, TRBD2, was not tested against the DNA. TRBV21-1 corresponds to a pseudogene. The material sequenced was naive CD8+ T cells sorted from blood. The clonotype originates from a man younger than 40 in good health. The CDR3 coding sequence is TGTGCCAGCAGCGCAAAGGGCCTGGGGACTAGCGGGAGATCCTACGAGCAGTACTTC. This codes for CASSAKGLGTSGRSYEQYF.